This T cell receptor (beta chain) is drawn from a study of T-cell memory formation after mild COVID-19. Each CDR3 protein is one row after TCRdb ran MiXCR on the 5' RACE reads. The data show some 130,000 distinct CDR3 sequences, 5% to 6.5% seen once. This clonotype was found many times. Germline CDR1 reads DFQATT; CDR2 reads SNEGSKA (reference sequence). Trimming left V 3 bases short and J 3 bases short, with 12 bases between. The CDR3 extends over 14 amino acids. The origin of this receptor is an adult woman who had mild COVID-19 (a few samples of this study predate the infection). Cell type and time point are not known. The rearrangement uses TRBV20-1 and TRBJ2-1; a possible D gene is TRBD2 (5 bases). The specimen sequenced was PBMCs or a T cell subset sorted from them (not recorded which). CDR3 DNA: TGCAGTGCTAGGACCCCTCGGGGCTACAATGAGCAGTTCTTC. Encoded protein: CSARTPRGYNEQFF.